What follows are 7 T cell receptor beta chains derived from one specimen sequenced in a study of early stage breast cancer tumors. Sequencing was performed with immunoSEQ multiplex PCR; in TCRdb, only in-frame clones are kept and a portion is missing. The sample includes tens of thousands of clones, 70% to 80% of them seen just once. What was sequenced was blood. These receptor sequences come from a person aged 45 to 60 with breast cancer.

This chain connects TRBV27 to TRBJ1-5; D possibly corresponds to TRBD1 (5 bases). The CDR3 runs to 14 residues. CDR1 and CDR2 (germline): MNHEY, SMNVEV (reference sequence). Trimming shortened V by 5 bases and J by 9 bases, and 17 bases separated the two germline ends. This CDR3 reads CASSPTQGIRPQHF. CDR3 DNA sequence: TGTGCCAGCAGTCCCACCCAGGGTATTCGGCCCCAGCATTTT.

The gene calls are TRBV9 and TRBJ2-7; D might be TRBD1 (6 bases). Trimming cost V 0 bases and J 1 base, with 11 bases left between them. The germline CDR1 and CDR2 sequences are SGDLS and YYNGEE. There are 15 residues in the CDR3. CDR3 nucleotides: TGTGCCAGCAGCGTAGCAGGGGTCGGGTCCTACGAGCAGTACTTC. It translates to CASSVAGVGSYEQYF.

J is TRBJ1-1 and V is TRBV19, with 9 nucleotides matching TRBD1. Germline V gives CDR1 LNHDA, CDR2 SQIVND (reference sequence). Trimming cost V 6 bases and J 4 bases; bases outside gene matches: 0. This CDR3 has 12 amino acids. This chain's CDR3 is CASRTGGTEAFF. CDR3 DNA sequence: TGTGCCAGTAGGACAGGGGGCACTGAAGCTTTCTTT.

The chain is built from TRBV5-1 and TRBJ1-6; D possibly corresponds to TRBD1 (5 bases). Germline assignment: CDR1 SGHRS and CDR2 YFSETQ. The CDR3 covers 15 residues. V lost 4 bases, J lost 5 bases, and 13 bases lay in between. The CDR3 here is CASSGGTFDNSPLHF. The CDR3 bases are TGCGCCAGCAGCGGCGGGACGTTTGATAATTCACCCCTCCACTTT.

CDR3 residues: CASSRTTGGSETQYF. For the CDR3, the DNA is TGTGCCAGCAGCCGGACAACAGGGGGCTCTGAGACCCAGTACTTC. The chain joins TRBV5-6 to TRBJ2-5; 9 positions match TRBD1. CDR1 SGHDT and CDR2 YYEEEE come from the germline V gene. The CDR3 runs 15 residues. Trimming cost V 4 bases and J 5 bases; bases outside gene matches: 9.

CDR3 in amino acids: CASSYLGGSLEKLFF. The CDR3 region has the DNA TGTGCCAGCAGCTATTTAGGGGGCTCGCTTGAAAAACTGTTTTTT. The genes are TRBV7-2 and TRBJ1-4; 7 nucleotides match TRBD1. The V gene end was trimmed by 4 bases and the J gene end by 7 bases; junction bases not matched to a gene: 9. The CDR3 is made up of 15 amino acids. Germline V gives CDR1 SGHTA, CDR2 FQGNSA.

The chain recombines TRBV7-2 with TRBJ2-2; D gene ambiguous. Per germline, CDR1 SGHTA and CDR2 FQGNSA. The CDR3 is 13 amino acids. V lost 1 base and J 7 bases, leaving 7 bases between the germline ends. CDR3 sequence: CASSLVPIGELFF. The CDR3 DNA reads as TGTGCCAGCAGCTTAGTCCCCATCGGGGAGCTGTTTTTT. The full variable domain, with the rest looked up from reference TRBV7-2 and TRBJ2-2, is GAGVSQSPSNKVTEKGKDVELRCDPISGHTALYWYRQSLGQGLEFLIYFQGNSAPDKSGLPSDRFSAERTGGSVSTLTIQRTQQEDSAVYLCASSLVPIGELFFGEGSRLTVL.